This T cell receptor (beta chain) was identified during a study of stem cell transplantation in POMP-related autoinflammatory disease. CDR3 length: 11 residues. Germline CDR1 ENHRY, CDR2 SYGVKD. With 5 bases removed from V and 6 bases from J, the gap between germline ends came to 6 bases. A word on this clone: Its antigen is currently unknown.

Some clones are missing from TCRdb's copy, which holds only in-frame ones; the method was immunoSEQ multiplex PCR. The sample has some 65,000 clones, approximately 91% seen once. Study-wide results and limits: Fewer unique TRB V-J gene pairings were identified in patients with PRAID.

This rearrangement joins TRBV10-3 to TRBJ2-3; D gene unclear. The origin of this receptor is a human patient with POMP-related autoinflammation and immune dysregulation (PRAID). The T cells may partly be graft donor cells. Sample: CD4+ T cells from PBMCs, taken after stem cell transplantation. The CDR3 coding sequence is TGTGCCATCAGTTTGGGGGATACGCAGTATTTT. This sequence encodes CAISLGDTQYF.